The clone carrying this T cell receptor beta chain turned up a few times. With a duration under 2 months, the hyperthyroidism was newly diagnosed in patients aged 18 to 65. Uncontrolled infection, other autoimmune disease, pregnancy or lactation excluded patients. Thyroid ultrasound, orbital computed tomography, clinical symptoms, and serum thyroxine and TRAb underpinned diagnoses. PBMCs were derived from about 10 ml fresh peripheral blood. This sample is drawn from a study of T cells in Graves' hyperthyroidism and ophthalmopathy. TCR beta CDR3 regions were amplified from RNA transcripts. First-round RT-PCR of the TCR CDR3 relied on the HTBI primer set. TCRdb independently ran MiXCR on the multiplex PCR reads; one entry per CDR3 protein. The data show just under 750,000 distinct CDR3 sequences, around a third seen once. The length of the CDR3 is 14 residues. V gave up 2 bases and J gave up 4 bases, with 11 bases separating them. Germline V CDR1 and CDR2: LNHDA, SQIVND (reference sequence).

Sequenced: blood. This clonotype was sampled from a woman aged 40 to 49 with Graves' hyperthyroidism. The V gene is TRBV19, the J gene TRBJ1-2, with a weak D call TRBD1 (6 bases). The CDR3 reads CASSIFGGAYGYTF. The DNA of the CDR3 is TGTGCCAGTAGTATATTTGGGGGCGCCTATGGCTACACCTTC.